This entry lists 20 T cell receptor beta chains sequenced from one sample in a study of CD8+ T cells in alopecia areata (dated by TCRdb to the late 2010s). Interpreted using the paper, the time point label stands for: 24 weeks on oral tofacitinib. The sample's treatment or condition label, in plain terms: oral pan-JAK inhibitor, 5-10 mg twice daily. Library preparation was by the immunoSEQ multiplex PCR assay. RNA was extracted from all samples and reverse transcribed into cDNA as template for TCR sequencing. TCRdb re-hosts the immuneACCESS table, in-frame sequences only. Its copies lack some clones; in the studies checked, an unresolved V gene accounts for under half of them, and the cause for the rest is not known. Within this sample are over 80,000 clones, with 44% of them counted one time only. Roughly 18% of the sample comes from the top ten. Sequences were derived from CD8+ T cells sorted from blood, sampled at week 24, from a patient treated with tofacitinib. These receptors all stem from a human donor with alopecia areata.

CDR3 amino acids: CASSLYSGGWNEQFF. CDR3 DNA sequence: TGTGCCAGCAGCTTATATAGCGGGGGCTGGAATGAGCAGTTCTTC. The chain joins TRBV11-2 to TRBJ2-1; 9 bases fit TRBD2. CDR3 size: 15 residues. V shed 2 bases and J 7 bases; nucleotides not matched to a gene: 6. CDR1 and CDR2 (germline): SGHAT, FQNNGV.

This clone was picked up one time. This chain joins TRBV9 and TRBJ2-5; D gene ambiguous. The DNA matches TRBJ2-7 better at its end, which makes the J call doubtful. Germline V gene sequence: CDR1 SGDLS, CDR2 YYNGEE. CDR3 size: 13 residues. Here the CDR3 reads CASSGGGWDEQYF. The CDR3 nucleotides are TGTGCCAGCAGCGGTGGTGGGTGGGACGAGCAGTACTTC.

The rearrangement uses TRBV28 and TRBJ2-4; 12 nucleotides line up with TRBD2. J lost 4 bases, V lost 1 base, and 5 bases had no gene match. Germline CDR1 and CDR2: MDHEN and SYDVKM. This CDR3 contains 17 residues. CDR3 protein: CASSLSLAGGTKNIQYF. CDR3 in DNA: TGTGCCAGCAGTTTATCCCTAGCGGGGGGGACTAAAAACATTCAGTACTTC.

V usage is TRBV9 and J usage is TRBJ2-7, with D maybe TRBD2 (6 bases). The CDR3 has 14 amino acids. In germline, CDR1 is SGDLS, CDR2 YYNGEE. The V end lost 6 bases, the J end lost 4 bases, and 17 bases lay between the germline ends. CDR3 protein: CASTRGEEKYEQYF. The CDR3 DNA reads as TGTGCCAGCACCCGCGGGGAGGAGAAATACGAGCAGTACTTC.

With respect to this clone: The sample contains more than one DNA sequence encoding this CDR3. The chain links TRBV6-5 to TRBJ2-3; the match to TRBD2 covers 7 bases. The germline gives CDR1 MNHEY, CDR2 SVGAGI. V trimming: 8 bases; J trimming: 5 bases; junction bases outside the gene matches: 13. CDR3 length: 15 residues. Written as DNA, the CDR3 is TGTGCCAGCTCACCCTGGGCTAGCGGTGGAGATACGCAGTATTTT. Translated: CASSPWASGGDTQYF.

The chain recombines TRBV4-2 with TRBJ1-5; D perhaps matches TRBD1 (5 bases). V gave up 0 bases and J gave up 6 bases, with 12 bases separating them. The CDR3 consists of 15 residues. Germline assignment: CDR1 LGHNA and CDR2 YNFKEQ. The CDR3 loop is CASSQESRAGQPQHF. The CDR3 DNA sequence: TGTGCCAGCAGCCAAGAGAGCAGGGCGGGTCAGCCCCAGCATTTT.

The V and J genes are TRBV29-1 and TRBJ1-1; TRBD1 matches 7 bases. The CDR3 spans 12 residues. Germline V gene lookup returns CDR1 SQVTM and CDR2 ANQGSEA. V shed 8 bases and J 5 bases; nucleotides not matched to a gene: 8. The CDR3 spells CSHSQGQTEAFF. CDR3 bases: TGCAGCCACTCCCAGGGACAGACTGAAGCTTTCTTT. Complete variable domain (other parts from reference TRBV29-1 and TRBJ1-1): SAVISQKPSRDICQRGTSLTIQCQVDSQVTMMFWYRQQPGQSLTLIATANQGSEATYESGFVIDKFPISRPNLTFSTLTVSNMSPEDSSIYLCSHSQGQTEAFFGQGTRLTVV.

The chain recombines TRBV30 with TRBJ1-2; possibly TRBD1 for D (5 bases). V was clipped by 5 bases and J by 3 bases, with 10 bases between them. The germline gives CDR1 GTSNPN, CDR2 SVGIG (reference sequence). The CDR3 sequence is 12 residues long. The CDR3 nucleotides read TGTGCCTGGCTGGGGGGGGACTATGGCTACACCTTC. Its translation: CAWLGGDYGYTF.

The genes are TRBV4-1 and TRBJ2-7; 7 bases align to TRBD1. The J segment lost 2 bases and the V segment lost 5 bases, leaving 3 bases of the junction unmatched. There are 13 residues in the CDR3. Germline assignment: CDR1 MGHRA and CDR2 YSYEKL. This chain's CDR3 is CASSWDSTYEQYF. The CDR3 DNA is TGCGCCAGCAGCTGGGACAGCACCTACGAGCAGTACTTC.

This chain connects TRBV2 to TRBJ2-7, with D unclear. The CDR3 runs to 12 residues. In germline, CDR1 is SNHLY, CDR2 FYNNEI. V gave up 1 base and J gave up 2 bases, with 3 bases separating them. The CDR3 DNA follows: TGTGCCAGCAGTGAAGAAACCTACGAGCAGTACTTC. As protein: CASSEETYEQYF.

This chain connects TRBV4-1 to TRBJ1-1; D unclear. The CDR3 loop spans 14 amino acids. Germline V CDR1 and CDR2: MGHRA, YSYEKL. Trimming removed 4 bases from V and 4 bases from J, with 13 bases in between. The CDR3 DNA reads TGCGCCAGCAGCCCCTACGTCACGCGCACTGAAGCTTTCTTT. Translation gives CASSPYVTRTEAFF.

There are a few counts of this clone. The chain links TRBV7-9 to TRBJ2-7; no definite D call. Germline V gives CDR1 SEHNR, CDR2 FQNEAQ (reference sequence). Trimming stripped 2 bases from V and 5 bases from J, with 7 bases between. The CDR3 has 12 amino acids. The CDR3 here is CASSLYGDEQYF. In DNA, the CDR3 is TGTGCCAGCAGCTTATATGGTGACGAGCAGTACTTC.

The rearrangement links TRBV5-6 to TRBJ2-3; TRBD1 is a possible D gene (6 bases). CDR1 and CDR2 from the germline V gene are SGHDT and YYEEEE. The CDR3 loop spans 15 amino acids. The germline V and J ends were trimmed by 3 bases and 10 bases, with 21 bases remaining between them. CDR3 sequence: CASSSWTRGPDAQYF. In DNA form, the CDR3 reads TGTGCCAGCAGCTCTTGGACCAGGGGCCCCGATGCGCAGTATTTT.

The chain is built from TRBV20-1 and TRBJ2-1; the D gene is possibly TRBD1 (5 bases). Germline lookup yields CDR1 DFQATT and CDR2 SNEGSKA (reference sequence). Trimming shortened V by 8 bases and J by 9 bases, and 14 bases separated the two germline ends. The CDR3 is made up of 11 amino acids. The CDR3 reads CSTSGLGEQFF. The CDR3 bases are TGCAGTACATCAGGGTTGGGTGAGCAGTTCTTC.

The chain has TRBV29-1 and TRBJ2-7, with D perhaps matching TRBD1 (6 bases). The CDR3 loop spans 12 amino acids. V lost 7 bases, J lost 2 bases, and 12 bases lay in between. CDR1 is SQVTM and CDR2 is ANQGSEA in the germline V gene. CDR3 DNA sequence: TGCAGCGCCTCTGCAGGGGCCTACGAGCAGTACTTC. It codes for CSASAGAYEQYF.

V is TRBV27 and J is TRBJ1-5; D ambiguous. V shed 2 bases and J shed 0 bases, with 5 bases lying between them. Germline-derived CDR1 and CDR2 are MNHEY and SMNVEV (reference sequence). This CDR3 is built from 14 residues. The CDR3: CASSLGNSNQPQHF. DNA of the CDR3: TGTGCCAGCAGTTTAGGGAATAGCAATCAGCCCCAGCATTTT.

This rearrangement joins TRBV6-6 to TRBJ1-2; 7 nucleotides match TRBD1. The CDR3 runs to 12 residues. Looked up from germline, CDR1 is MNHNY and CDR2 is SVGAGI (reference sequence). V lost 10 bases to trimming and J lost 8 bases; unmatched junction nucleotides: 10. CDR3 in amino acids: CATGGNVYGYTF. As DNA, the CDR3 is TGTGCCACAGGGGGAAACGTATACGGCTACACCTTC.

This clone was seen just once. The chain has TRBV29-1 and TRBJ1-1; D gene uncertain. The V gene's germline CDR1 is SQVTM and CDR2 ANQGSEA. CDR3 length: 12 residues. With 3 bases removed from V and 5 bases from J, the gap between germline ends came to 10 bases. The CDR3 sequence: CSVEALTTEAFF. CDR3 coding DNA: TGCAGCGTTGAGGCACTTACTACTGAAGCTTTCTTT.

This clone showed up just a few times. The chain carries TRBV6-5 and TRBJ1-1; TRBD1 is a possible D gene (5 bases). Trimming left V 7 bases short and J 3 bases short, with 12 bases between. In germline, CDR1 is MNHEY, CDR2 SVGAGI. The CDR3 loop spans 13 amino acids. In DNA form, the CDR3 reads TGTGCCAGCAATGAAGGGGACCACACTGAAGCTTTCTTT. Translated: CASNEGDHTEAFF.

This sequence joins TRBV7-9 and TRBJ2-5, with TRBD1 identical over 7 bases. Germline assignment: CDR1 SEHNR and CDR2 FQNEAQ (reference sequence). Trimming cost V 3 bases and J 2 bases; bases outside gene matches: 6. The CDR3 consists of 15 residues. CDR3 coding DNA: TGTGCCAGCAGCTTGGCACGGGACAGACAAGAGACCCAGTACTTC. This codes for CASSLARDRQETQYF.